This T cell receptor (beta chain) emerged from a study of PD-L1 blockade in urothelial cancer. Overall study context: Dosed intravenously at 1,200 mg every 3 weeks, atezolizumab was initiated by patients around 2014. Typically, measured as a median, blood samples had over 120,000 T cells. Patients had received 0 to 3 prior chemotherapy regimens.

The CDR3 totals 14 residues. The germline V and J ends were trimmed by 1 base and 2 bases, with 9 bases remaining between them. Per the germline V gene, CDR1 is SGHNT and CDR2 is YYREEE (reference sequence). Time point reported: pretreatment peripheral blood. Per patient, between 1 and 8 samples were collected at pretreatment and on-treatment time points. The data were produced by immunoSEQ multiplex PCR, yet TCRdb's version contains in-frame clones alone and is incomplete. The sample lists about 53,000 clones, approximately 88% occurring once. The material was PBMCs, obtained around atezolizumab (anti-PD-L1) treatment. The chain carries TRBV5-4 and TRBJ1-2; D possibly corresponds to TRBD1 (5 bases). This clonotype was obtained from a woman aged 60 to 75 with urothelial cancer. CDR3 bases: TGTGCCAGCAGCTTGCCAGGGAGGAACTATGGCTACACCTTC. Translated: CASSLPGRNYGYTF.